These 5 T cell receptor beta chains were all obtained from the same sample, sequenced in a study of sequential checkpoint blockade in melanoma. Method: immunoSEQ multiplex PCR; TCRdb's copy keeps in-frame clones and lacks some. The table includes 4,500 to 5,500 clones, more than 30% detected once. The sample's treatment: randomized to nivolumab then ipilimumab (arm A) or the reverse (arm B). Sequenced here: tumor tissue (inferred from file names), sampled from a patient given nivolumab and ipilimumab in sequence. The receptor set was obtained from a human donor with melanoma.

This clone is medium-sized by share. As DNA, the CDR3 is TGTGCCAGCAGCTCGGACAGGGGCCATCCGGGCTACGAGCAGTACTTC. This translates into CASSSDRGHPGYEQYF. The chain combines TRBV11-3 with TRBJ2-7, with 9 nucleotides matching TRBD1. In germline, CDR1 is SGHNT, CDR2 YENEEA. V lost 4 bases to trimming and J lost 3 bases; unmatched junction nucleotides: 10. The CDR3 covers 16 residues.

CDR3 protein: CASTQEEGIRAFF. The CDR3 DNA is TGTGCCAGCACCCAAGAGGAGGGGATAAGAGCTTTCTTT. V is TRBV6-8 and J is TRBJ1-1, with D possibly TRBD1 on 5 matching bases. Trimming left V 7 bases short and J 10 bases short, with 19 bases between. Germline CDR1 MNHGY, CDR2 SAAAGT. This CDR3 contains 13 residues.

Within the sample, this clone is medium-sized. The genes are TRBV6-8 and TRBJ2-7, with 8 bases matching TRBD2. After removal of 2 bases from V and 2 bases from J, the junction contained 8 bases not matched to a gene. The CDR3 contains 16 residues. Germline CDR1 reads MNHGY; CDR2 reads SAAAGT. The CDR3 region has the DNA TGTGCCAGCAGTTACCCCAGGCGGGAGGATCCCTACGAGCAGTACTTC. Translation gives CASSYPRREDPYEQYF.

This clone showed up just a few times. The V call is TRBV4-1, the J call TRBJ2-1; TRBD2 is a possible D gene (5 bases). Germline V gene data show CDR1 as MGHRA and CDR2 as YSYEKL. The CDR3 loop spans 13 amino acids. Deletions cut 2 bases from V and 8 bases from J, with 10 bases between. This CDR3 reads CASSQRFGDEQFF. The CDR3 coding sequence is TGCGCCAGCAGCCAACGGTTCGGGGATGAGCAGTTCTTC.

This chain links TRBV28 with TRBJ2-1, with 8 bases lining up with TRBD1. CDR1 is MDHEN, CDR2 SYDVKM, per germline. The J segment lost 3 bases and the V segment lost 4 bases, leaving 5 bases of the junction unmatched. The CDR3 has 15 amino acids. The CDR3 nucleotides are TGTGCCAGCAGTTGGGGGACAGGCTACTACAATGAGCAGTTCTTC. This encodes CASSWGTGYYNEQFF.